This is a list of T cell receptor beta chains from one sample in a study of stem cell transplantation in POMP-related autoinflammatory disease. The protocol was immunoSEQ multiplex PCR, while the TCRdb copy is restricted to in-frame clones and leaves out a portion. The sample lists 8,500 to 14,000 clones, around nine tenths occurring once. The starting material was CD8+ T cells from PBMCs, obtained before stem cell transplantation. All receptors come from a human donor with POMP-related autoinflammation and immune dysregulation (PRAID). Each CDR3 is given with its conserved first and last residue. The D gene is left open where the match is weak. Not every row has a clone size; where given, it reads once, few, many or a size class.

clone size: .
V gene: TRBV27
J gene: TRBJ1-1
D gene: TRBD1
CDR3 DNA: TGTGCCAGCAGTACCCACCACAGGGGGAACACTGAAGCTTTCTTT
CDR3 protein: CASSTHHRGNTEAFF

clone size: .
V gene: TRBV11-2
J gene: TRBJ2-2
D gene: .
CDR3 DNA: TGTGCCAGCAGCTTAATCAGGGCTAACACCGGGGAGCTGTTTTTT
CDR3 protein: CASSLIRANTGELFF

clone size: .
V gene: TRBV4-1
J gene: TRBJ2-1
D gene: .
CDR3 DNA: TGCGCCAGCAGCCAAGTTCGGGCCCTGTGGAATGAGCAGTTCTTC
CDR3 protein: CASSQVRALWNEQFF

clone size: .
V gene: TRBV5-4
J gene: TRBJ2-1
D gene: TRBD2
CDR3 DNA: TGTGCCAGCAGCGGTTCTGTAGGGACTAGCGGGGGGGCTGGTGAGCAGTTCTTC
CDR3 protein: CASSGSVGTSGGAGEQFF

clone size: .
V gene: TRBV7-9
J gene: TRBJ1-5
D gene: .
CDR3 DNA: TGTGCCAGCAGCGTGTCAGGGGTTAGCAATCAGCCCCAGCATTTT
CDR3 protein: CASSVSGVSNQPQHF

clone size: .
V gene: TRBV27
J gene: TRBJ2-1
D gene: .
CDR3 DNA: TGTGCCAGCACCCTGACGATAGGGAGGTACCTCAATGAGCAGTTCTTC
CDR3 protein: CASTLTIGRYLNEQFF

clone size: .
V gene: TRBV4-1
J gene: TRBJ1-6
D gene: .
CDR3 DNA: TGCGCCAGCAGCCAAGATTCCAGGGGCAATAATTCACCCCTCCACTTT
CDR3 protein: CASSQDSRGNNSPLHF

clone size: .
V gene: TRBV7-3
J gene: TRBJ2-1
D gene: .
CDR3 DNA: TGTGCCAGCAGCTTTAAAGGGGCCAGTTACAATGAGCAGTTCTTC
CDR3 protein: CASSFKGASYNEQFF

clone size: once
V gene: TRBV6-6
J gene: TRBJ2-3
D gene: TRBD2
CDR3 DNA: TGTGCCAGCAGTTACAGCGCGGGGGGGCCAGGAGATACGCAGTATTTT
CDR3 protein: CASSYSAGGPGDTQYF

clone size: few
V gene: TRBV27
J gene: TRBJ1-2
D gene: .
CDR3 DNA: TGTGCCAGCAGTCCATTCGCGAACTATGGCTACACCTTC
CDR3 protein: CASSPFANYGYTF

clone size: .
V gene: TRBV5-6
J gene: TRBJ1-2
D gene: TRBD1
CDR3 DNA: TGTGCCAGCAGCTGGACAGGGAACAATGGCTACACCTTC
CDR3 protein: CASSWTGNNGYTF

clone size: .
V gene: TRBV6-6
J gene: TRBJ2-5
D gene: TRBD1
CDR3 DNA: TGTGCCAGCGGGGGACAGGGATCATGGGAGACCCAGTACTTC
CDR3 protein: CASGGQGSWETQYF

clone size: .
V gene: TRBV4-2
J gene: TRBJ2-5
D gene: .
CDR3 DNA: TGTGCCAGCAGCCAAAGTGGGCTCGGGGGCGAGACCCAGTACTTC
CDR3 protein: CASSQSGLGGETQYF

clone size: .
V gene: TRBV27
J gene: TRBJ1-2
D gene: .
CDR3 DNA: TGTGCCAGCAGTATGCTCCCCCCCTTTATCAACTATGGCTACACCTTC
CDR3 protein: CASSMLPPFINYGYTF

clone size: .
V gene: TRBV7-6
J gene: TRBJ2-1
D gene: .
CDR3 DNA: TGTGCCAGCAGCCACCACAATGAGCAGTTCTTC
CDR3 protein: CASSHHNEQFF

clone size: .
V gene: TRBV19
J gene: TRBJ2-2
D gene: TRBD2
CDR3 DNA: TGTGCCAGTAATGGGGGGGATCTTAACACCGGGGAGCTGTTTTTT
CDR3 protein: CASNGGDLNTGELFF

clone size: .
V gene: TRBV27
J gene: TRBJ2-1
D gene: .
CDR3 DNA: TGTGCCAGCAGTTTATATAGGTCGGAGGATTGGGAAGGGCAGTTCTTC
CDR3 protein: CASSLYRSEDWEGQFF

clone size: .
V gene: TRBV9
J gene: TRBJ2-3
D gene: .
CDR3 DNA: TGTGCCAGCAGCGTAGCTGGGCTTGGCGCAGATACGCAGTATTTT
CDR3 protein: CASSVAGLGADTQYF

clone size: .
V gene: TRBV6-1
J gene: TRBJ1-1
D gene: .
CDR3 DNA: TGTGCCAGCAGAGTCAGGGGAGCTGAAGCTTTCTTT
CDR3 protein: CASRVRGAEAFF

clone size: few
V gene: TRBV19
J gene: TRBJ2-7
D gene: .
CDR3 DNA: TGTGCCAGTAGTATCGGCCAAGGGGGGGCCTACGAGCAGTACTTC
CDR3 protein: CASSIGQGGAYEQYF

clone size: .
V gene: TRBV5-4
J gene: TRBJ1-6
D gene: .
CDR3 DNA: TGTGCCAGCAGCTTCGTGGGTGGCTCACCCCTCCACTTT
CDR3 protein: CASSFVGGSPLHF

clone size: .
V gene: TRBV10-2
J gene: TRBJ1-6
D gene: TRBD1
CDR3 DNA: TGCGCCAGCAGCCATTGGAAGGGGGCGGATTCACCCCTCCACTTT
CDR3 protein: CASSHWKGADSPLHF

clone size: .
V gene: TRBV30
J gene: TRBJ2-2
D gene: .
CDR3 DNA: TGTGCCTACCTACCGGATGTTAAGACCGGGGAGCTGTTTTTT
CDR3 protein: CAYLPDVKTGELFF

clone size: .
V gene: TRBV27
J gene: TRBJ1-1
D gene: TRBD1
CDR3 DNA: TGTGCCAGCTGGACAGGGGGCACTGAAGCTTTCTTT
CDR3 protein: CASWTGGTEAFF

clone size: .
V gene: TRBV4-1
J gene: TRBJ2-3
D gene: TRBD2
CDR3 DNA: TGCGCCAGCAGCCCCGTGCGGGGGGCATCAGATACGCAGTATTTT
CDR3 protein: CASSPVRGASDTQYF

clone size: .
V gene: TRBV11-2
J gene: TRBJ2-2
D gene: .
CDR3 DNA: TGTGCCAGCACCGGCGGACCCTTGAACACCGGGGAGCTGTTTTTT
CDR3 protein: CASTGGPLNTGELFF

clone size: .
V gene: TRBV29-1
J gene: TRBJ2-3
D gene: .
CDR3 DNA: TGCAGCGGTCACACCCTTATCACAGATACGCAGTATTTT
CDR3 protein: CSGHTLITDTQYF

clone size: .
V gene: TRBV10-1
J gene: TRBJ2-3
D gene: .
CDR3 DNA: TGCGCCAGCATCCGCAGTGGGGACACAGATACGCAGTATTTT
CDR3 protein: CASIRSGDTDTQYF

clone size: .
V gene: TRBV6-1
J gene: TRBJ2-5
D gene: TRBD1
CDR3 DNA: TGTGCCAGCAGGAAGAAGACAGGGTACCAAGAGACCCAGTACTTC
CDR3 protein: CASRKKTGYQETQYF

clone size: few
V gene: TRBV28
J gene: TRBJ1-5
D gene: .
CDR3 DNA: TGTGCCATCTCAAGGGCGGGGGCGAAGCTCGGTCAGCCCCAGCATTTT
CDR3 protein: CAISRAGAKLGQPQHF

clone size: .
V gene: TRBV7-9
J gene: TRBJ2-5
D gene: TRBD2
CDR3 DNA: TGTGCCAGCAGCTTAATGGCGGGGGGTGATCAAGAGACCCAGTACTTC
CDR3 protein: CASSLMAGGDQETQYF

clone size: .
V gene: TRBV28
J gene: TRBJ2-1
D gene: .
CDR3 DNA: TGTGCCAGCAGTCCATACCCGCTGGGGTCCTACAATGAGCAGTTCTTC
CDR3 protein: CASSPYPLGSYNEQFF

clone size: .
V gene: TRBV5-8
J gene: TRBJ1-2
D gene: .
CDR3 DNA: TGTGCCAGCAGCTTGCCCGGCAATCCCTACGGCTACACCTTC
CDR3 protein: CASSLPGNPYGYTF

clone size: once
V gene: TRBV4-1
J gene: TRBJ2-1
D gene: .
CDR3 DNA: TGCGCCAGCAGCCAAGAGTCGGAGTTTAGGAGTAATGAGCAGTTCTTC
CDR3 protein: CASSQESEFRSNEQFF

clone size: .
V gene: TRBV4-1
J gene: TRBJ1-6
D gene: TRBD1
CDR3 DNA: TGCGCCAGCAGCCCCGGGGGACAGGGGTACTATAATTCACCCCTCCACTTT
CDR3 protein: CASSPGGQGYYNSPLHF

clone size: .
V gene: TRBV11-2
J gene: TRBJ2-7
D gene: .
CDR3 DNA: TGTGCCAGCAGCCCGGTTGGTTTGACCTACGAGCAGTACTTC
CDR3 protein: CASSPVGLTYEQYF

clone size: .
V gene: TRBV6-5
J gene: TRBJ2-7
D gene: TRBD2
CDR3 DNA: TGTGCCAGCAGTTACTCTTTGGGACTAGATATTTACGAGCAGTACTTC
CDR3 protein: CASSYSLGLDIYEQYF

clone size: .
V gene: TRBV27
J gene: TRBJ2-5
D gene: .
CDR3 DNA: TGTGCCAGCAGTGGACACCATCAAGAGACCCAGTACTTC
CDR3 protein: CASSGHHQETQYF

clone size: .
V gene: TRBV19
J gene: TRBJ2-2
D gene: .
CDR3 DNA: TGTGCCAGTAGGTCCGTGACCTTTAACACCGGGGAGCTGTTTTTT
CDR3 protein: CASRSVTFNTGELFF

clone size: .
V gene: TRBV7-9
J gene: TRBJ2-3
D gene: .
CDR3 DNA: TGTGCCAGCAGCTTAGCCCAGGTCCTCACAGATACGCAGTATTTT
CDR3 protein: CASSLAQVLTDTQYF

clone size: once
V gene: TRBV9
J gene: TRBJ2-2
D gene: TRBD2
CDR3 DNA: TGTGCCAGCAGCATGACTAGCGGGGGGGCCTTAGCGAACACCGGGGAGCTGTTTTTT
CDR3 protein: CASSMTSGGALANTGELFF

clone size: .
V gene: TRBV7-9
J gene: TRBJ2-7
D gene: TRBD1
CDR3 DNA: TGTGCCAGCAGCTTACCCAGGGGGAACTCCTACGAGCAGTACTTC
CDR3 protein: CASSLPRGNSYEQYF

clone size: few
V gene: TRBV27
J gene: TRBJ2-7
D gene: .
CDR3 DNA: TGTGCCAGCAGGCCACTTTATTGGACAGCTCCCTACGAGCAGTACTTC
CDR3 protein: CASRPLYWTAPYEQYF

clone size: few
V gene: TRBV6-6
J gene: TRBJ1-6
D gene: .
CDR3 DNA: TGTGCCAGCAGTTTTCGAAGGACACCCCTCCACTTT
CDR3 protein: CASSFRRTPLHF

clone size: .
V gene: TRBV5-5
J gene: TRBJ1-1
D gene: .
CDR3 DNA: TGTGCCAGCAGCTTCGAGGGCACTGAAGCTTTCTTT
CDR3 protein: CASSFEGTEAFF

clone size: .
V gene: TRBV11-2
J gene: TRBJ2-1
D gene: .
CDR3 DNA: TGTGCCAGCAGCGGAGTAGCGGTTCTGCAGTTCTTC
CDR3 protein: CASSGVAVLQFF